Below are 13 T cell receptor beta chains sequenced from a single sample in a study of blood T cell repertoires in COVID-19. Only in-frame clones appear in the TCRdb table, and some are missing; sequencing was by immunoSEQ multiplex PCR. The sample shows a few hundred thousand clones, 85% to 90% of them seen only once. The sample consisted of peripheral blood. The receptor source for this set is a woman between 50 and 59 years old with active or convalescent COVID-19.

In its sample, this clone was seen many times. The chain is built from TRBV7-9 and TRBJ1-2; 7 nucleotides match TRBD1. The trim removed 4 bases at V and 4 bases at J, leaving 6 bases unmatched. This CDR3 has 14 amino acids. The germline gives CDR1 SEHNR, CDR2 FQNEAQ (reference sequence). For the CDR3, the DNA is TGTGCCAGCAGCTCCGGACAGGCCTTCTATGGCTACACCTTC. Amino acids: CASSSGQAFYGYTF.

This clone occurred once. V gene TRBV7-8 combines with J gene TRBJ2-6; TRBD1 matches at 8 bases. Germline CDR1 reads SGHVS; CDR2 reads FQNEAQ. Germline trimming cut 3 bases from V and 9 bases from J; bases unmatched to any gene: 13. This CDR3 has 17 residues. CDR3 nucleotide sequence: TGTGCCAGCAGCTTCCGGGACAGGAGAGGCGCCTTCAACGTCCTGACTTTC. Translation: CASSFRDRRGAFNVLTF.

This chain uses TRBV28 with TRBJ1-1, with a tentative D call TRBD1 (5 bases). In germline, CDR1 is MDHEN, CDR2 SYDVKM. With 7 bases removed from V and 1 base from J, the gap between germline ends came to 13 bases. The CDR3 covers 14 residues. The CDR3 DNA sequence: TGTGCCAGCATTGCGGGGCAGGCGAACACTGAAGCTTTCTTT. This sequence encodes CASIAGQANTEAFF.

V usage is TRBV7-3 and J usage is TRBJ2-5; 11 positions match TRBD1. In germline, CDR1 is SGHTA, CDR2 FQGTGA. Trimming cost V 0 bases and J 4 bases; bases outside gene matches: 4. The CDR3 length is 16 residues. CDR3 in amino acids: CASSLTGQGAGETQYF. Here the CDR3 DNA reads TGTGCCAGCAGCTTAACTGGACAGGGGGCTGGAGAGACCCAGTACTTC.

This clone was recorded once. This chain connects TRBV2 to TRBJ2-3; 15 nucleotides agree with TRBD2. CDR1 is SNHLY, CDR2 FYNNEI, per germline. J lost 4 bases, V lost 7 bases, and 9 bases had no gene match. The CDR3 is 17 residues long. The CDR3 region is CASTQDGLAGGSDTQYF. The CDR3 nucleotides read TGTGCCAGCACCCAAGACGGACTAGCGGGGGGGTCAGATACGCAGTATTTT. Variable domain in full (rest from reference TRBV2 and TRBJ2-3): EPEVTQTPSHQVTQMGQEVILRCVPISNHLYFYWYRQILGQKVEFLVSFYNNEISEKSEIFDDQFSVERPDGSNFTLKIRSTKLEDSAMYFCASTQDGLAGGSDTQYFGPGTRLTVL.

This clone was seen more than once but under ten times. The gene calls are TRBV19 and TRBJ1-6, with 7 nucleotides matching TRBD1. Germline-derived CDR1 and CDR2 are LNHDA and SQIVND (reference sequence). Trimming at V came to 6 bases and at J to 8 bases, leaving 4 bases not matched to a gene. This CDR3 contains 13 residues. CDR3 nucleotide sequence: TGTGCCAGTAGCACCGACAGGGATTCACCCCTCCACTTT. Translated, it gives CASSTDRDSPLHF.

The chain couples TRBV2 to TRBJ2-3; a possible D gene is TRBD2 (6 bases). The germline V gene encodes CDR1 SNHLY and CDR2 FYNNEI. The CDR3 is 16 amino acids. The V gene lost 3 bases and the J gene lost 0 bases, with 13 bases spanning the gap. CDR3 residues: CASSDFSGPSTDTQYF. For the CDR3, the DNA is TGTGCCAGCAGTGACTTTAGCGGACCTAGCACAGATACGCAGTATTTT. The full variable domain, rest sourced from reference TRBV2 and TRBJ2-3, is EPEVTQTPSHQVTQMGQEVILRCVPISNHLYFYWYRQILGQKVEFLVSFYNNEISEKSEIFDDQFSVERPDGSNFTLKIRSTKLEDSAMYFCASSDFSGPSTDTQYFGPGTRLTVL.

The rearrangement uses TRBV28 and TRBJ2-1, with D possibly matching TRBD1 (6 bases). Germline CDR1 MDHEN, CDR2 SYDVKM. The CDR3 sequence is 15 residues long. V gave up 4 bases and J gave up 1 base, with 11 bases separating them. CDR3 DNA: TGTGCCAGCAGTTCCCTAAGGGGGTCCTACAATGAGCAGTTCTTC. Its protein product is CASSSLRGSYNEQFF.

This clone is a singleton in its sample. The rearrangement uses TRBV9 and TRBJ1-6; 7 bases match TRBD1. Germline assignment: CDR1 SGDLS and CDR2 YYNGEE. V dropped 0 bases and J dropped 7; count of bases not matched to a gene: 10. This CDR3 region has 17 residues. The CDR3 DNA reads as TGTGCCAGCAGCGTAGGGGCAGGGGGACGCACCAATTCACCCCTCCACTTT. The encoded protein is CASSVGAGGRTNSPLHF.

The rearrangement links TRBV2 to TRBJ2-2, with D perhaps TRBD1 (5 bases). From germline, CDR1 is SNHLY and CDR2 FYNNEI. The V end was cut by 5 bases, the J end by 3 bases, with 16 bases between. The length of the CDR3 is 16 residues. CDR3 residues: CASSSRVDGDTGELFF. CDR3 DNA: TGTGCCAGCAGTTCCAGGGTTGATGGTGACACCGGGGAGCTGTTTTTT.

The chain uses TRBV25-1 and TRBJ1-2; D is undetermined. Trimming pared 2 bases from V and 4 bases from J, leaving 11 bases between. Per the germline V gene, CDR1 is MGHDK and CDR2 is SYGVNS. The CDR3 is made up of 14 amino acids. The CDR3 is CASSEPGSPYGYTF. Written as DNA, the CDR3 is TGTGCCAGCAGTGAACCGGGGTCGCCCTATGGCTACACCTTC.

The rearrangement uses TRBV5-1 and TRBJ1-1; a possible D gene is TRBD1 (5 bases). Between the trimmed V and J ends, which lost 0 bases and 0 bases, there was a span of 12 bases. CDR3 size: 16 residues. Germline CDR1 is SGHRS and CDR2 is YFSETQ. The CDR3 DNA follows: TGCGCCAGCAGCTTGGTGGGGGGACGGATGAACACTGAAGCTTTCTTT. As protein: CASSLVGGRMNTEAFF.

The V call is TRBV27, the J call TRBJ1-6, with TRBD1 matching over 7 bases. Looked up from germline, CDR1 is MNHEY and CDR2 is SMNVEV (reference sequence). The CDR3 contains 16 residues. Unmatched junction bases numbered 7, after V lost 1 base and J lost 7 bases. The CDR3 loop reads CASSLWAGQLNSPLHF. The CDR3 DNA reads as TGTGCCAGCAGTTTATGGGCGGGACAGCTGAATTCACCCCTCCACTTT.